The clone carrying this T cell receptor beta chain has ten or more counts. Its antigen is currently unknown. CDR3 length: 16 residues. Germline V CDR1 and CDR2: SQVTM, ANQGSEA. Trimming cost V 0 bases and J 3 bases, with 17 bases left between them. The data are from a study of neurological immune-mediated disorders. The making of cDNA relied on 5'RACE with 10-nucleotide random UMIs. Over 160 million TCR-beta sequences (from 15-18 subjects) were yielded by each sequencing run. TCRdb called the 5' RACE reads again in MiXCR, with one record for every CDR3 protein. The profile shows over 90,000 distinct CDR3 sequences, about a tenth of them singletons. Time point indicated: longitudinal time-point 3. Whole-study findings and limits: Healthy controls had more TCR clonal expansion than multiple sclerosis, which showed the least, whereas HTLV-1-associated myelopathy showed the most. Subjects shared no identical expanded-clone CDR3 amino acid sequences, suggesting private TCR-beta repertoires in all groups.

This TCR came from a female donor with HTLV-1-associated myelopathy (HAM/TSP). The sample taken for sequencing was PBMCs. The genes are TRBV29-1 and TRBJ1-1; the D is unclear. CDR3 bases: TGCAGCGTTGAAGATTTGGTACGCCAAGCCTACACTGAAGCTTTCTTT. Protein sequence: CSVEDLVRQAYTEAFF.